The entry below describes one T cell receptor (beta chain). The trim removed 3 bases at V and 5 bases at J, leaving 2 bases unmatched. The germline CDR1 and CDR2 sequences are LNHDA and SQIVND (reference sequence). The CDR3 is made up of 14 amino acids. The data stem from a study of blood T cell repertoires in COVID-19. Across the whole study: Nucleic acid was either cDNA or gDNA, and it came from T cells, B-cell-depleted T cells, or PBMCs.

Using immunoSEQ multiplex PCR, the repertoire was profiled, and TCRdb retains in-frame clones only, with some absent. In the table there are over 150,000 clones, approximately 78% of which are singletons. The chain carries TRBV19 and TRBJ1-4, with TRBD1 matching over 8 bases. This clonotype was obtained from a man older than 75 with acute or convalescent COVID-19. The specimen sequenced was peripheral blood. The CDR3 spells CASSIPGGNEKLFF. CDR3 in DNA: TGTGCCAGTAGTATCCCAGGGGGCAATGAAAAACTGTTTTTT.